The next 25 T cell receptor beta chains were all read from a single sample in a study of blood T cell repertoires in COVID-19. Sequencing was performed with immunoSEQ multiplex PCR; in TCRdb, only in-frame clones are kept and a portion is missing. The sample holds more than 450,000 clones, approximately 86% seen once. Sequencing used PBMCs or T cells enriched from blood (not recorded which). These receptors all come from a woman in her late teens or twenties who had recovered from COVID-19.

The J gene is TRBJ1-2, the V gene TRBV2; D remains ambiguous. CDR1 SNHLY and CDR2 FYNNEI come from the germline V gene. Trimming removed 6 bases from V and 3 bases from J, with 11 bases in between. CDR3 length: 13 amino acids. CDR3: CASSVQKDYGYTF. The CDR3 DNA is TGTGCCAGCAGCGTACAGAAAGACTATGGCTACACCTTC.

The chain recombines TRBV27 with TRBJ2-1; TRBD2 matches at 7 bases. This CDR3 comprises 14 residues. V shed 2 bases, J shed 3 bases, and the junction held 1 base outside the gene matches. Germline loops: CDR1 MNHEY, CDR2 SMNVEV (reference sequence). The CDR3 DNA reads TGTGCCAGCAGTTTACTAGCGGACTACAATGAGCAGTTCTTC. Amino acids: CASSLLADYNEQFF.

The CDR3 nucleotides are TGTGCCAGCAAAGGGGCCGGGGCGGGGGTTGAGACCCAGTACTTC. It yields the protein CASKGAGAGVETQYF. The chain is built from TRBV2 and TRBJ2-5; 7 bases are a match to TRBD2. Unmatched junction bases numbered 13, after V lost 7 bases and J lost 5 bases. Germline loops: CDR1 SNHLY, CDR2 FYNNEI. The CDR3 length is 15 residues.

V is TRBV7-9 and J is TRBJ1-1, with a tentative D call TRBD1 (5 bases). The CDR3 length is 13 residues. Deletions cut 6 bases from V and 7 bases from J, with 15 bases between. Germline V gene data show CDR1 as SEHNR and CDR2 as FQNEAQ (reference sequence). The CDR3 protein is CASRPGTGGEAFF. CDR3 nucleotide sequence: TGTGCCAGCAGACCCGGGACGGGGGGTGAAGCTTTCTTT.

This clone came up a few times. The chain uses TRBV27 and TRBJ1-1; D call uncertain. Germline loops: CDR1 MNHEY, CDR2 SMNVEV (reference sequence). CDR3 length equals 13 residues. Trimming stripped 6 bases from V and 6 bases from J, with 14 bases between. CDR3 in amino acids: CASRSGFGAEAFF. CDR3 DNA sequence: TGTGCCAGCAGGAGCGGGTTTGGGGCTGAAGCTTTCTTT.

The gene calls are TRBV7-9 and TRBJ1-4; D perhaps matches TRBD1 (5 bases). CDR1 is SEHNR and CDR2 is FQNEAQ in the germline V gene (reference sequence). V was trimmed by 3 bases and J by 7 bases, leaving 12 bases between them. CDR3 length: 14 residues. The CDR3 protein is CASSFTGVGEKLFF. In DNA form, the CDR3 reads TGTGCCAGCAGCTTTACGGGGGTGGGTGAAAAACTGTTTTTT.

V usage is TRBV19 and J usage is TRBJ1-6; D is unresolved. The CDR3 totals 15 residues. Germline CDR1 and CDR2: LNHDA and SQIVND (reference sequence). The V gene lost 2 bases and the J gene lost 10 bases, with 15 bases spanning the gap. CDR3 loop: CASSISSGEQSPLHF. Written as DNA, the CDR3 is TGTGCCAGTAGTATAAGTTCCGGGGAACAATCACCCCTCCACTTT.

The V call is TRBV9, the J call TRBJ2-1; no clear D gene. The CDR3 is made up of 18 amino acids. Germline values: CDR1 SGDLS, CDR2 YYNGEE. Trimming shortened V by 3 bases and J by 7 bases, and 26 bases separated the two germline ends. The DNA for the CDR3 is TGTGCCAGCAGCGCTCCATTCGAGGTCCAGCCCTTAAAGAATGAGCAGTTCTTC. Translation gives CASSAPFEVQPLKNEQFF.

For this clone: Other DNA sequences within the sample encode an identical CDR3. The V gene is TRBV7-2, the J gene TRBJ1-1; D is uncertain. The CDR3 runs 11 residues. The germline gives CDR1 SGHTA, CDR2 FQGNSA. Trimming cost V 3 bases and J 4 bases, with 3 bases left between them. Written as DNA, the CDR3 is TGTGCCAGCAGCTTGAGCACTGAAGCTTTCTTT. Residues: CASSLSTEAFF.

The gene calls are TRBV18 and TRBJ2-2; 8 bases align to TRBD1. CDR1 is KGHSH, CDR2 LQKENI, per germline. With V trimmed by 2 bases and J by 1 base, 3 bases remained unmatched. This CDR3 is 16 amino acids long. CDR3 bases: TGTGCCAGCTCACCAAGGACAGGGCTGAACACCGGGGAGCTGTTTTTT. Amino acid sequence: CASSPRTGLNTGELFF.

The table lists this clone with a few counts. The chain couples TRBV9 to TRBJ2-7; D unclear. Looked up from germline, CDR1 is SGDLS and CDR2 is YYNGEE. V was clipped by 4 bases and J by 0 bases, with 8 bases between them. The CDR3 contains 13 residues. Here the CDR3 reads CASSPPFSYEQYF. The CDR3 DNA reads TGTGCCAGCAGCCCTCCCTTCTCCTACGAGCAGTACTTC.

This rearrangement joins TRBV3-1 (or the pseudogene TRBV3-2) to TRBJ2-5; 8 bases fit TRBD2. Germline V gives CDR1 LGHDT, CDR2 YNNKEL (reference sequence). CDR3 length: 15 residues. V shed 6 bases and J 2 bases; nucleotides not matched to a gene: 8. Here the CDR3 reads CASSLVIAGQETQYF. The CDR3, as DNA: TGTGCCAGCAGTCTCGTGATAGCGGGACAAGAGACCCAGTACTTC.

The gene calls are TRBV7-9 and TRBJ1-3, with 7 bases that match TRBD1. The germline V gene encodes CDR1 SEHNR and CDR2 FQNEAQ (reference sequence). The CDR3 contains 18 residues. V shed 4 bases and J 1 base; nucleotides not matched to a gene: 13. The CDR3 loop reads CASSSGDTGTDSGNTIYF. CDR3 coding DNA: TGTGCCAGCAGCTCAGGAGATACCGGGACAGATTCTGGAAACACCATATATTTT. Full variable domain (missing parts from reference TRBV7-9 and TRBJ1-3): DTGVSQNPRHKITKRGQNVTFRCDPISEHNRLYWYRQTLGQGPEFLTYFQNEAQLEKSRLLSDRFSAERPKGSFSTLEIQRTEQGDSAMYLCASSSGDTGTDSGNTIYFGEGSWLTVV.

The J gene is TRBJ2-7, the V gene TRBV7-6; D possibly corresponds to TRBD1 (5 bases). Germline V gene data show CDR1 as SGHVS and CDR2 as FNYEAQ. The V end was cut by 4 bases, the J end by 2 bases, with 9 bases between. This CDR3 comprises 13 residues. CDR3 bases: TGTGCCAGCAGCTACGGCAGGGCCTACGAGCAGTACTTC. Translation: CASSYGRAYEQYF.

The chain uses TRBV27 and TRBJ1-2; a weak D match, TRBD1 (5 bases). The V gene's germline CDR1 is MNHEY and CDR2 SMNVEV (reference sequence). V dropped 7 bases and J dropped 2 bases, with 17 bases sitting between them. The CDR3 sequence is 15 residues long. CDR3: CASTPVGRTNYGYTF. As DNA, the CDR3 is TGTGCCAGCACCCCAGTGGGGAGGACAAACTATGGCTACACCTTC.

This sequence joins TRBV6-2 or TRBV6-3 and TRBJ2-1, with 12 bases that match TRBD2. V lost 5 bases and J lost 7; bases outside the gene matches: 6. Per the germline V gene, CDR1 is MNHEY and CDR2 is SVGEGT. This CDR3 contains 15 residues. CDR3 DNA sequence: TGTGCCAGCAGTACGGAGACTAGCGGGGGAAATGAGCAGTTCTTC. This codes for CASSTETSGGNEQFF.

This clone was counted a single time. The genes are TRBV6-1 and TRBJ1-2, with 7 bases identical to TRBD1. The CDR3 sequence is 15 residues long. J lost 5 bases, V lost 2 bases, and 8 bases had no gene match. Per the germline V gene, CDR1 is MNHNS and CDR2 is SASEGT. The CDR3 coding sequence is TGTGCCAGCAGTGAACCGCTGACAGGGTCTTATGGCTACACCTTC. This encodes CASSEPLTGSYGYTF.

This chain links TRBV23-1 with TRBJ1-5; D unresolved. TRBV23-1 is noted as an ORF with a role that remains uncertain. The length of the CDR3 is 15 residues. The V end lost 6 bases, the J end lost 6 bases, and 18 bases lay between the germline ends. The chain's CDR3 is CASRRLVAATQPQHF. The DNA for the CDR3 is TGCGCCAGCAGACGATTAGTGGCGGCGACTCAGCCCCAGCATTTT.

The rearrangement uses TRBV19 and TRBJ1-2; D remains unclear. The length of the CDR3 is 13 residues. The germline gives CDR1 LNHDA, CDR2 SQIVND (reference sequence). The V end lost 10 bases, the J end lost 1 base, and 13 bases lay between the germline ends. As DNA, the CDR3 is TGTGCCACCTCCTTTGAGGGTAACTATGGCTACACCTTC. This gives the protein CATSFEGNYGYTF. Together with reference TRBV19 and TRBJ1-2, the CDR3 gives the full variable domain: DGGITQSPKYLFRKEGQNVTLSCEQNLNHDAMYWYRQDPGQGLRLIYYSQIVNDFQKGDIAEGYSVSREKKESFPLTVTSAQKNPTAFYLCATSFEGNYGYTFGSGTRLTVV.

The genes are TRBV4-2 and TRBJ2-3, with 13 nucleotides matching TRBD2. V trimming: 4 bases; J trimming: 2 bases; junction bases outside the gene matches: 6. Looked up from germline, CDR1 is LGHNA and CDR2 is YNFKEQ. The CDR3 has 17 amino acids. The CDR3 DNA reads as TGTGCCAGCAGCCTACGGACTAGCGGGGGCTTCACAGATACGCAGTATTTT. As protein: CASSLRTSGGFTDTQYF.

The chain joins TRBV27 to TRBJ1-2; a possible D gene is TRBD1 (6 bases). V gave up 2 bases and J gave up 8 bases, with 12 bases separating them. The germline V gene encodes CDR1 MNHEY and CDR2 SMNVEV (reference sequence). The CDR3 contains 13 residues. The CDR3 nucleotides read TGTGCCAGCAGTTTAGGTACAGGGACGGGCTACACCTTC. It specifies CASSLGTGTGYTF.

The V and J genes are TRBV29-1 and TRBJ2-5; TRBD2 aligns across 10 bases. Germline CDR1 and CDR2: SQVTM and ANQGSEA. The junction had 7 bases not matched to a gene; V was cut back by 5 bases and J by 4 bases. CDR3 length equals 14 residues. The CDR3 region has the DNA TGCAGCGTTCTTCCTAGCGGGGGAATAGAGACCCAGTACTTC. This sequence encodes CSVLPSGGIETQYF.

The DNA for the CDR3 is TGTGCCAGCAGCGTAGTGGGAGGGTTGGACGGCTACACCTTC. Amino acid sequence: CASSVVGGLDGYTF. This sequence joins TRBV9 and TRBJ1-2; D unresolved. This CDR3 has 14 residues. Germline V gene data show CDR1 as SGDLS and CDR2 as YYNGEE. V lost 0 bases and J lost 8, with 14 bases in between.

Here the CDR3 DNA reads TGTGCCTGGAGTGATCGCGATAGCACTGAAGCTTTCTTT. Protein: CAWSDRDSTEAFF. The rearrangement joins TRBV30 to TRBJ1-1; D is uncertain. V was clipped by 1 base and J by 4 bases, with 10 bases between them. The CDR3 is made up of 13 amino acids. CDR1 is GTSNPN, CDR2 SVGIG, per germline (reference sequence). Drawing the rest from reference TRBV30 and TRBJ1-1, the complete variable domain is SQTIHQWPATLVQPVGSPLSLECTVEGTSNPNLYWYRQAAGRGLQLLFYSVGIGQISSEVPQNLSASRPQDRQFILSSKKLLLSDSGFYLCAWSDRDSTEAFFGQGTRLTVV.

The chain links TRBV14 to TRBJ1-2; TRBD1 is a possible D gene (6 bases). The CDR3 sequence is 12 residues long. Germline-derived CDR1 and CDR2 are SGHDN and FVKESK. V lost 10 bases, J lost 6 bases, and 15 bases lay in between. The CDR3 bases are TGTGCCACCTGGACAGTAGTAGATGGCTACACCTTC. Its protein product is CATWTVVDGYTF.